This TCR beta chain was profiled in a study of neoadjuvant anti-PD-1 for oral cavity cancer. General observations from the study: Post-nivolumab, blood T cell clonality was significantly elevated in non-responders.

This clone has a handful of counts. The antigen is undetermined. Time point defined: after neoadjuvant nivolumab, at surgical resection. Patients had HPV-negative, locally advanced oral cavity squamous cell carcinoma. Measured with immunoSEQ multiplex PCR; TCRdb has only the in-frame clones, and not every one. This sample has some 15,000 clones, with just under 75% found just once. CDR1 and CDR2 (germline): SEHNR, FQNEAQ (reference sequence). Deletions cut 3 bases from V and 0 bases from J, with 9 bases between. The CDR3 covers 15 residues. This sequence originates from a person aged 35-79 years with oral cavity squamous cell carcinoma. Sample: PBMCs, taken after nivolumab (anti-PD-1) treatment. The gene calls are TRBV7-9 and TRBJ1-3, with D maybe TRBD1 (5 bases). The CDR3 is CASSLKGISGNTIYF. CDR3 nucleotide sequence: TGTGCCAGCAGCTTGAAGGGGATCTCTGGAAACACCATATATTTT.